The clone carrying this T cell receptor (beta chain) showed up just a few times. This sample is drawn from a study of beta chain features in type 1 diabetes. Per germline, CDR1 SGHDN and CDR2 FVKESK. V trimming: 4 bases; J trimming: 0 bases; junction bases outside the gene matches: 4. CDR3 length: 15 amino acids. The sequenced template was cDNA made from the entire isolated RNA. Produced via immunoSEQ multiplex PCR; TCRdb's table is partial and in-frame only. Of 900,000 or so clones detected, 15% to 20% appear once; the ten largest clones hold around 0.02%. V gene TRBV14 combines with J gene TRBJ2-7, with 9 bases identical to TRBD1. The specimen was naive CD4+ T cells from blood. This sequence was found in a woman aged 18-29 years in good health. CDR3 amino acids: CASSLGTGSSYEQYF. CDR3 nucleotides: TGTGCCAGCAGCCTAGGGACAGGGAGCTCCTACGAGCAGTACTTC.